This T cell receptor (beta chain) originates from a study of response to subunit inactivated influenza vaccine. TCRdb processed the RT-PCR reads anew with MiXCR; each CDR3 protein has one entry. Of 710,000 or so distinct CDR3 sequences in the sample, less than 20% were seen once. The length of the CDR3 is 17 residues. The rearrangement uses TRBV21-1 and TRBJ2-4; no DNA check was done on the table's D call, TRBD2. TRBV21-1 is an annotated pseudogene. This receptor was identified in a man aged 50 or older who received an inactivated influenza vaccine. This specimen was PBMCs from blood, taken approximately 13 days after vaccination. The CDR3 nucleotides are TGTGCCAGCAGCAAAGATGAAGGGGCCCGAGCCAAAAACATTCAGTACTTC. Residues: CASSKDEGARAKNIQYF.